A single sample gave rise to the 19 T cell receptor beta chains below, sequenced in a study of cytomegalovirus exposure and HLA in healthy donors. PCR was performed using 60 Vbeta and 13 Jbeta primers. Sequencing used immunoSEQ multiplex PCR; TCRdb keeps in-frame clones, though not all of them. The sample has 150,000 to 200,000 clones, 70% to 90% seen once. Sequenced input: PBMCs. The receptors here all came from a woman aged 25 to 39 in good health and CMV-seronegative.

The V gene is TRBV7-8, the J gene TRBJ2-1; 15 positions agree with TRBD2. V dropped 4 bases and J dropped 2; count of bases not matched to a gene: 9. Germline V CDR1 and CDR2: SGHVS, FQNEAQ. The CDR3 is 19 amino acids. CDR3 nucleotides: TGTGCCAGCAGCTCAATGGGACTAGCGGGAGGCGGCCCCTACAATGAGCAGTTCTTC. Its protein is CASSSMGLAGGGPYNEQFF.

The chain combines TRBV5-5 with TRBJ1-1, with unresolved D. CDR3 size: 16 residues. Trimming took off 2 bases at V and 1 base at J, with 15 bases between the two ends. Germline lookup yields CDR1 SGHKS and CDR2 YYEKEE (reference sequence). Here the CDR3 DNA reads TGTGCCAGCAGCTTAAGTCGGGTCGGTGGGAACACTGAAGCTTTCTTT. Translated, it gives CASSLSRVGGNTEAFF.

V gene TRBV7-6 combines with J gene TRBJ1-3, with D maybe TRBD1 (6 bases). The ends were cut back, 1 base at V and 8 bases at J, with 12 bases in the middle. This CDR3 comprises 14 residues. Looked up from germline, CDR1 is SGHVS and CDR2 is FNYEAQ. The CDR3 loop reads CASSLGQGSHTIYF. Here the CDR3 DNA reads TGTGCCAGCAGCTTAGGGCAGGGGAGCCACACCATATATTTT.

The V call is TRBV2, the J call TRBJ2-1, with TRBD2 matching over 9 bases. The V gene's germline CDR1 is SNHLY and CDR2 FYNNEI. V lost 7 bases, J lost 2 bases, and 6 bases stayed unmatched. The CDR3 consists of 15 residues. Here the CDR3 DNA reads TGTGCCAGCAAGGGCGGGAGGGCACCCTACAATGAGCAGTTCTTC. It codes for CASKGGRAPYNEQFF.

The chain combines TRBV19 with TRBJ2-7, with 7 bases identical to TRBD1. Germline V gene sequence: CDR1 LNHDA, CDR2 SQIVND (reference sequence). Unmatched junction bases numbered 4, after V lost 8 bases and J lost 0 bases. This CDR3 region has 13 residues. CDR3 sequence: CASSDRNSYEQYF. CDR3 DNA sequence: TGTGCCAGTTCGGACAGGAACTCCTACGAGCAGTACTTC.

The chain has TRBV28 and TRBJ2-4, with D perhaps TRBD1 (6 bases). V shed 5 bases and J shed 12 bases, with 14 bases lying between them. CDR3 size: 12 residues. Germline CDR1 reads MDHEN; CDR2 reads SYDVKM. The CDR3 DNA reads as TGTGCCAGCAGTCCGGACAGACTTAGTCAGTACTTC. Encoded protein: CASSPDRLSQYF.

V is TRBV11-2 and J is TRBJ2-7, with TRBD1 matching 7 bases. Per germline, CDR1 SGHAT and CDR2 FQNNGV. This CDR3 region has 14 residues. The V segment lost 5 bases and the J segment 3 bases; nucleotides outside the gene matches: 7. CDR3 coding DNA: TGTGCCAGCAGCCGAACAGGGGTAGACTACGAGCAGTACTTC. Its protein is CASSRTGVDYEQYF. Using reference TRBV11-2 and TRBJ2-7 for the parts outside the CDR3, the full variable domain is EAGVAQSPRYKIIEKRQSVAFWCNPISGHATLYWYQQILGQGPKLLIQFQNNGVVDDSQLPKDRFSAERLKGVDSTLKIQPAKLEDSAVYLCASSRTGVDYEQYFGPGTRLTVT.

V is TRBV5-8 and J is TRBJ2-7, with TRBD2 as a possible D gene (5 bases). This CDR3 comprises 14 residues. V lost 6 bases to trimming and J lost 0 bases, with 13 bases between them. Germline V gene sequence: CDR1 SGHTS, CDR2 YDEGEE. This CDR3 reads CASKRTRSSYEQYF. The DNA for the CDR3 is TGTGCCAGCAAGCGAACTAGAAGCTCCTACGAGCAGTACTTC.

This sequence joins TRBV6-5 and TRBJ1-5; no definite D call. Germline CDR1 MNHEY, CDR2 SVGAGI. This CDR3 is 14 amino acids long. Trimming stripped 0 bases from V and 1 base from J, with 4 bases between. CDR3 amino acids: CASSYSESNQPQHF. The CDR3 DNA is TGTGCCAGCAGTTACTCAGAGAGCAATCAGCCCCAGCATTTT.

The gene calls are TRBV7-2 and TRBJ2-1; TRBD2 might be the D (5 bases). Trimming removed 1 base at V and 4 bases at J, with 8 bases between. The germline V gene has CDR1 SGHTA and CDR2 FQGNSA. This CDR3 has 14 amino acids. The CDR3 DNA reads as TGTGCCAGCAGCTTAGATCTAGCTTACAATGAGCAGTTCTTC. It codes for CASSLDLAYNEQFF.

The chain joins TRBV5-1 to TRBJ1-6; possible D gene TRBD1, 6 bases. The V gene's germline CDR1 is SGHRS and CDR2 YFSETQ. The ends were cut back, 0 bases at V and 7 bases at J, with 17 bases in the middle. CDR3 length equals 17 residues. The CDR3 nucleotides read TGCGCCAGCAGCTTGGCCTGGGGGCAGGGTTCAAATTCACCCCTCCACTTT. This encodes CASSLAWGQGSNSPLHF. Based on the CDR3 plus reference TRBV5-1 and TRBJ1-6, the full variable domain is KAGVTQTPRYLIKTRGQQVTLSCSPISGHRSVSWYQQTPGQGLQFLFEYFSETQRNKGNFPGRFSGRQFSNSRSEMNVSTLELGDSALYLCASSLAWGQGSNSPLHFGNGTRLTVT.

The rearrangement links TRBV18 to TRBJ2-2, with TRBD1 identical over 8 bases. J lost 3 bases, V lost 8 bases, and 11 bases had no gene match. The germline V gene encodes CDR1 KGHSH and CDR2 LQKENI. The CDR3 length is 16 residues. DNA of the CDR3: TGTGCCAGCGCAAACAGACAGGGGACTGACACCGGGGAGCTGTTTTTT. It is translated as CASANRQGTDTGELFF.

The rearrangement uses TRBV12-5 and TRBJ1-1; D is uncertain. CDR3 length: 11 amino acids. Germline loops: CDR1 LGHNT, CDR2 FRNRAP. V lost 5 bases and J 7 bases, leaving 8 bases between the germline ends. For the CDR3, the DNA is TGTGCTAGTGGTGATTACAGTGAAGCTTTCTTT. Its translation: CASGDYSEAFF. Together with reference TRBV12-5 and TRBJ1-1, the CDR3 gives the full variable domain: DARVTQTPRHKVTEMGQEVTMRCQPILGHNTVFWYRQTMMQGLELLAYFRNRAPLDDSGMPKDRFSAEMPDATLATLKIQPSEPRDSAVYFCASGDYSEAFFGQGTRLTVV.

CDR3 in DNA: TGTGCCAGCAACGATGAGGGCTATGGCTACACCTTC. This encodes CASNDEGYGYTF. The chain employs TRBV6-5 and TRBJ1-2, with D uncertain. In germline, CDR1 is MNHEY, CDR2 SVGAGI. The CDR3 sequence is 12 residues long. Trimming took 7 bases from V and 4 from J, leaving 10 bases between them.

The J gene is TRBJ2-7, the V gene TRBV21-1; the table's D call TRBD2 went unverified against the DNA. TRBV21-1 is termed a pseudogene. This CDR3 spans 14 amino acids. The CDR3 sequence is CASSKEGGQSEQYF. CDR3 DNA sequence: TGTGCCAGCAGCAAAGAGGGGGGGCAGAGCGAGCAGTACTTC.

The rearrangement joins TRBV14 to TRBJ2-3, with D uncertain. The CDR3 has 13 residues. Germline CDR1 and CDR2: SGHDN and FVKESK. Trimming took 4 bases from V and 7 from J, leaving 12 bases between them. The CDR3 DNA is TGTGCCAGCAGCCCCCCGTGGGCATATACGCAGTATTTT. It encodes CASSPPWAYTQYF.

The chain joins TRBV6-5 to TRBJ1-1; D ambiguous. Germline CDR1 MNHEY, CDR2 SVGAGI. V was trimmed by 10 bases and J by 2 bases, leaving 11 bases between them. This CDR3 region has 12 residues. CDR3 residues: CATRPGNTEAFF. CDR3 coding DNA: TGTGCCACCCGACCAGGCAACACTGAAGCTTTCTTT.

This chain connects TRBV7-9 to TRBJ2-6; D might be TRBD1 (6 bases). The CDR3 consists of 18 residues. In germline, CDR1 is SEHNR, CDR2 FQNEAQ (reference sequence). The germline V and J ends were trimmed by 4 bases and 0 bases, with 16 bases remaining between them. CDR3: CASSSLLATGSGANVLTF. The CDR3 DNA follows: TGTGCCAGCAGCTCTCTTCTGGCGACAGGCTCTGGGGCCAACGTCCTGACTTTC. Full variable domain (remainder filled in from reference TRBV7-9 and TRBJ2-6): DTGVSQNPRHKITKRGQNVTFRCDPISEHNRLYWYRQTLGQGPEFLTYFQNEAQLEKSRLLSDRFSAERPKGSFSTLEIQRTEQGDSAMYLCASSSLLATGSGANVLTFGAGSRLTVL.

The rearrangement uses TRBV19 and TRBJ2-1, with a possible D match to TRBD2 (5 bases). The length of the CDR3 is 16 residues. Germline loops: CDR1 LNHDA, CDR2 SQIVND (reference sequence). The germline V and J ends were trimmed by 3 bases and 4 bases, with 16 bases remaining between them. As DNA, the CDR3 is TGTGCCAGTAGTATCGGCTTGAGGGTTAGATACAATGAGCAGTTCTTC. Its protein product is CASSIGLRVRYNEQFF.